A selection of T cell receptor beta chains follows, all from one sample in a study of blood T cell repertoires in COVID-19. Data came from immunoSEQ multiplex PCR; TCRdb stores just in-frame clones and leaves some out. The sample lists under 450,000 clones, about 89% occurring once. The sequenced sample was PBMCs or T cells enriched from blood (not recorded which). Receptor source: a woman aged 40 to 50 who had been exposed to COVID-19. The CDR3 runs from the conserved cysteine through the conserved F or W. The order of the fields is CDR3 length, D gene, J gene, V gene, clone size, CDR3 protein, CDR3 DNA. The D gene is left open where the match is weak. Only part of the rows carry a size: once, few, many, or a class if the clone is expanded.

CDR3 length: 18
D gene: NA
J gene: TRBJ2-2
V gene: TRBV9
clone size: NA
CDR3 protein: CASSLPQRWTANTGELFF
CDR3 DNA: TGTGCCAGCAGCCTACCCCAACGGTGGACAGCCAACACCGGGGAGCTGTTTTTT

CDR3 length: 15
D gene: TRBD2
J gene: TRBJ2-2
V gene: TRBV6-2/TRBV6-3
clone size: few
CDR3 protein: CASSSAGEGTGELFF
CDR3 DNA: TGTGCCAGCAGTTCGGCGGGAGAGGGCACCGGGGAGCTGTTTTTT

CDR3 length: 15
D gene: NA
J gene: TRBJ2-3
V gene: TRBV23-1
clone size: NA
CDR3 protein: CASSAFRQNTDTQYF
CDR3 DNA: TGCGCCAGCAGTGCGTTTCGTCAAAACACAGATACGCAGTATTTT

CDR3 length: 16
D gene: TRBD2
J gene: TRBJ2-5
V gene: TRBV5-1
clone size: NA
CDR3 protein: CASGPRTRGRGETQYF
CDR3 DNA: TGCGCCAGCGGCCCTCGGACTAGAGGGCGTGGTGAGACCCAGTACTTC

CDR3 length: 14
D gene: TRBD1
J gene: TRBJ1-2
V gene: TRBV10-1
clone size: once
CDR3 protein: CASSGQGPNYGYTF
CDR3 DNA: TGCGCCAGCAGTGGACAGGGACCCAACTATGGCTACACCTTC

CDR3 length: 14
D gene: NA
J gene: TRBJ1-2
V gene: TRBV3-1/TRBV3-2
clone size: NA
CDR3 protein: CASSQLQVGYGYTF
CDR3 DNA: TGTGCCAGCAGCCAGCTACAGGTTGGCTATGGCTACACCTTC

CDR3 length: 14
D gene: TRBD2
J gene: TRBJ2-4
V gene: TRBV14
clone size: NA
CDR3 protein: CASSPTSAQNIQYF
CDR3 DNA: TGTGCCAGCAGTCCGACTAGCGCACAAAACATTCAGTACTTC

CDR3 length: 13
D gene: TRBD2
J gene: TRBJ2-1
V gene: TRBV28
clone size: NA
CDR3 protein: CASGGLAGERGFF
CDR3 DNA: TGTGCCAGTGGGGGACTAGCGGGAGAGAGAGGGTTCTTC

CDR3 length: 17
D gene: NA
J gene: TRBJ1-2
V gene: TRBV21-1
clone size: NA
CDR3 protein: CASSKPSAVTQVYGYTF
CDR3 DNA: TGTGCCAGCAGCAAACCCTCGGCTGTCACCCAGGTCTATGGCTACACCTTC

CDR3 length: 18
D gene: TRBD2
J gene: TRBJ2-4
V gene: TRBV30
clone size: NA
CDR3 protein: CAWSTPSSGGATKNIQYF
CDR3 DNA: TGTGCCTGGAGTACGCCGTCTAGCGGGGGGGCAACCAAAAACATTCAGTACTTC

CDR3 length: 15
D gene: TRBD2
J gene: TRBJ2-1
V gene: TRBV6-5
clone size: once
CDR3 protein: CASSWTSPLGDEQFF
CDR3 DNA: TGTGCCAGCAGTTGGACTAGCCCCCTGGGGGATGAGCAGTTCTTC

CDR3 length: 15
D gene: NA
J gene: TRBJ1-2
V gene: TRBV7-8
clone size: NA
CDR3 protein: CASSLPGRRDYGYTF
CDR3 DNA: TGTGCCAGCAGCTTACCAGGACGGCGGGACTATGGCTACACCTTC